This T cell receptor beta chain is from a study of monozygotic twins with inflammatory bowel disease. Reprocessing the 5' RACE reads, TCRdb reports a single entry for every CDR3 protein and omits DNA. This listing includes some 300,000 distinct CDR3 sequences. CDR3 length: 18 residues. Input material: blood. This chain links TRBV12-3 or TRBV12-4 with TRBJ1-1; lacking DNA, the TRBD1 call made by TCRdb goes unchecked. The origin of this receptor is a human donor with ulcerative colitis or Crohn's disease, or a healthy co-twin of an affected twin (not recorded which). CDR3 sequence: CASRPERGGLKPNTEAFF.